A single sample is the source of the 16 T cell receptor beta chains below, sequenced in a study of cytotoxic CD8 clonotypes in ibrutinib-treated CLL. TCRdb keeps only in-frame clones here, not all; method: immunoSEQ multiplex PCR. Of around 140,000 clones in the sample, roughly 85% were seen once. The sample consisted of PBMCs, taken after 24 months of ibrutinib treatment. These receptors originate from a human donor with chronic lymphocytic leukemia.

The chain links TRBV28 to TRBJ1-1, with D possibly TRBD1 on 5 matching bases. The CDR3 spans 13 residues. Germline assignment: CDR1 MDHEN and CDR2 SYDVKM. V was cut by 5 bases and J by 11 bases, with 18 bases left in between. The CDR3 nucleotides are TGTGCCAGCAGTCCCCTACGGCGGGGGTATGCTTTCTTT. This sequence encodes CASSPLRRGYAFF.

The CDR3 DNA follows: TGTGCCAGCAGTTCACCAGCGGGGGGCCGGTTGCAGTACTTC. Its translation: CASSSPAGGRLQYF. The chain has TRBV28 and TRBJ2-7; TRBD2 aligns across 9 bases. After removal of 4 bases from V and 9 bases from J, the junction contained 10 bases not matched to a gene. CDR1 is MDHEN, CDR2 SYDVKM, per germline. This CDR3 has 14 residues. Full variable domain (missing parts from reference TRBV28 and TRBJ2-7): DVKVTQSSRYLVKRTGEKVFLECVQDMDHENMFWYRQDPGLGLRLIYFSYDVKMKEKGDIPEGYSVSREKKERFSLILESASTNQTSMYLCASSSPAGGRLQYFGPGTRLTVT.

The rearrangement joins TRBV7-2 to TRBJ2-5, with D unresolved. The V and J ends lost 2 bases and 5 bases respectively, with 9 bases between them. Per germline, CDR1 SGHTA and CDR2 FQGNSA. This CDR3 is 13 amino acids long. CDR3: CASSLSIGETQYF. The CDR3 nucleotides are TGTGCCAGCAGCTTAAGCATTGGTGAGACCCAGTACTTC.

This rearrangement joins TRBV5-1 to TRBJ2-3, with 12 bases aligning to TRBD2. CDR1 is SGHRS, CDR2 YFSETQ, per germline. Germline trimming cut 4 bases from V and 4 bases from J; bases unmatched to any gene: 7. The CDR3 is made up of 16 amino acids. CDR3 in amino acids: CASSPRTSGAPDTQYF. The CDR3 nucleotides read TGCGCCAGCAGCCCTCGGACTAGCGGGGCACCAGATACGCAGTATTTT. Complete variable domain (other parts from reference TRBV5-1 and TRBJ2-3): KAGVTQTPRYLIKTRGQQVTLSCSPISGHRSVSWYQQTPGQGLQFLFEYFSETQRNKGNFPGRFSGRQFSNSRSEMNVSTLELGDSALYLCASSPRTSGAPDTQYFGPGTRLTVL.

The chain couples TRBV15 to TRBJ1-1; D is ambiguous. V lost 0 bases to trimming and J lost 5 bases, with 13 bases between them. The CDR3 contains 15 residues. CDR1 LNHNV and CDR2 YYDKDF come from the germline V gene (reference sequence). This chain's CDR3 is CATSRDRVLGTEAFF. As DNA, the CDR3 is TGTGCCACCAGCAGAGATCGGGTACTTGGGACTGAAGCTTTCTTT.

The chain is built from TRBV10-3 and TRBJ2-2; D is uncertain. V shed 5 bases and J shed 0 bases, with 10 bases lying between them. The CDR3 contains 15 residues. Germline-derived CDR1 and CDR2 are ENHRY and SYGVKD. The DNA of the CDR3 is TGTGCCATCAGTAAGGAGTTTTCGAACACCGGGGAGCTGTTTTTT. Its translation: CAISKEFSNTGELFF.

This chain connects TRBV7-3 to TRBJ1-6; 10 bases are shared with TRBD1. The CDR3 length is 17 residues. Germline CDR1 reads SGHTA; CDR2 reads FQGTGA. After removal of 5 bases from V and 2 bases from J, the junction contained 6 bases not matched to a gene. CDR3 residues: CASSPGTGVPYNSPLHF. The CDR3 DNA follows: TGTGCCAGCAGCCCCGGGACAGGGGTTCCCTATAATTCACCCCTCCACTTT.

The chain employs TRBV5-4 and TRBJ1-6; 7 bases agree with TRBD1. V was pared by 4 bases and J by 7 bases, with 5 bases of the junction left unmatched. CDR1 and CDR2 (germline): SGHNT, YYREEE (reference sequence). The CDR3 sequence is 14 residues long. CDR3 sequence: CASSLWDSNSPLHF. The CDR3 DNA is TGTGCCAGCAGCCTCTGGGACAGCAATTCACCCCTCCACTTT.

The V gene is TRBV28, the J gene TRBJ2-1; 11 positions match TRBD2. The CDR3 is made up of 14 amino acids. Germline lookup yields CDR1 MDHEN and CDR2 SYDVKM. V shed 6 bases and J 10 bases; nucleotides not matched to a gene: 8. DNA of the CDR3: TGTGCCAGCAGCCCGCGACTAGCGGGAAACGAGCAGTTCTTC. Translating it yields CASSPRLAGNEQFF.

This chain uses TRBV6-8 with TRBJ1-4; possible D gene TRBD1, 5 bases. Germline loops: CDR1 MNHGY, CDR2 SAAAGT. Trimming cost V 8 bases and J 8 bases, with 21 bases left between them. The CDR3 extends over 15 amino acids. The CDR3 protein is CASSWGEDRWEKLFF. The CDR3 nucleotides read TGTGCCAGCTCCTGGGGGGAAGATAGATGGGAAAAACTGTTTTTT.

V usage is TRBV28 and J usage is TRBJ1-4; D is ambiguous. Germline V gene lookup returns CDR1 MDHEN and CDR2 SYDVKM. Trimming removed 5 bases at V and 5 bases at J, with 15 bases between. This CDR3 has 15 amino acids. The chain's CDR3 is CASSAPGFSNEKLFF. CDR3 sequence (DNA): TGTGCCAGCAGTGCCCCGGGATTTTCCAATGAAAAACTGTTTTTT.

J is TRBJ2-5 and V is TRBV18, with 9 bases lining up with TRBD1. The trim removed 5 bases at V and 5 bases at J, leaving 3 bases unmatched. Germline values: CDR1 KGHSH, CDR2 LQKENI. The CDR3 is made up of 13 amino acids. The CDR3 spells CASSADRGETQYF. The CDR3 DNA follows: TGTGCCAGCTCAGCCGACAGGGGGGAGACCCAGTACTTC.

The chain has TRBV7-2 and TRBJ1-1; perhaps TRBD1 as D (5 bases). CDR3 length: 12 residues. Trimming removed 6 bases from V and 5 bases from J, with 10 bases in between. Germline assignment: CDR1 SGHTA and CDR2 FQGNSA. The CDR3 protein is CASRTEGTEAFF. The CDR3, as DNA: TGTGCCAGCAGGACAGAAGGAACTGAAGCTTTCTTT.

This rearrangement joins TRBV7-9 to TRBJ1-1; 10 bases align to TRBD1. The length of the CDR3 is 15 residues. Germline V gene lookup returns CDR1 SEHNR and CDR2 FQNEAQ (reference sequence). The V gene end was trimmed by 4 bases and the J gene end by 2 bases; junction bases not matched to a gene: 4. The CDR3 DNA is TGTGCCAGCAGCTCCTGGACAGGGGGTAACACTGAAGCTTTCTTT. It specifies CASSSWTGGNTEAFF.

The chain couples TRBV14 to TRBJ1-2; 9 nucleotides agree with TRBD1. V shed 1 base and J 7 bases; nucleotides not matched to a gene: 10. The CDR3 loop spans 16 amino acids. In germline, CDR1 is SGHDN, CDR2 FVKESK. CDR3 nucleotide sequence: TGTGCCAGCAGCCAAGGAGCTCGGGACAGGGTATTTGGCTACACCTTC. Translated, it gives CASSQGARDRVFGYTF.

The chain recombines TRBV18 with TRBJ2-3; TRBD2 matches 10 bases. Germline CDR1 reads KGHSH; CDR2 reads LQKENI. V gave up 1 base and J gave up 4 bases; unmatched junction bases: 5. The CDR3 totals 16 residues. The CDR3 region is CASSPRLAGDPDTQYF. CDR3 coding DNA: TGTGCCAGCTCACCACGTCTAGCGGGAGACCCAGATACGCAGTATTTT.